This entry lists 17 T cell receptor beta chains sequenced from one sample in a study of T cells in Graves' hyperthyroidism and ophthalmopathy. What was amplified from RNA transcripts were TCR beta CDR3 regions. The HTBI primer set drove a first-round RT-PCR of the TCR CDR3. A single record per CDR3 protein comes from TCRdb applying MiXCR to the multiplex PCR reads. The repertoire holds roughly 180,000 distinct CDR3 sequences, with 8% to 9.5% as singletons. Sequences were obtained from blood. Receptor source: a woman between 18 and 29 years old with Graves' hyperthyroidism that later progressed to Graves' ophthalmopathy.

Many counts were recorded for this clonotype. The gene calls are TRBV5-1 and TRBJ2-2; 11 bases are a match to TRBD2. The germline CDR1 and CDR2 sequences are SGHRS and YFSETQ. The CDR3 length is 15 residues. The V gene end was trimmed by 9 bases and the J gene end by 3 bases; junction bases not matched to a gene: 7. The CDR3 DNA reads TGCGCCACCAAGCTAGCGGGAGGCGACACCGGGGAGCTGTTTTTT. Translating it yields CATKLAGGDTGELFF.

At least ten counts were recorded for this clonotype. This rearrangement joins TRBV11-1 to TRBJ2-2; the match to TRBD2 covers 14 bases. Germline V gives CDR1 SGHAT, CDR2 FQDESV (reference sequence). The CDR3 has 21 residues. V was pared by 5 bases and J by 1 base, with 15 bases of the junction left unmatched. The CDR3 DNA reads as TGTGCCAGCAGCCAATCATCGCCGGGACTAGCGGGAGTACTGAACACCGGGGAGCTGTTTTTT. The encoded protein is CASSQSSPGLAGVLNTGELFF.

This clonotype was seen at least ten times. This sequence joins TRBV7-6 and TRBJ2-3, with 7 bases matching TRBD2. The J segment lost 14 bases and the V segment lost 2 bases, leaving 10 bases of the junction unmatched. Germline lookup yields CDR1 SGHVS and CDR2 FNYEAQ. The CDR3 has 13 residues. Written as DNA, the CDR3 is TGTGCCAGCAGCTTACGGGGGGACCACCCTCCGTATTTT. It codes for CASSLRGDHPPYF. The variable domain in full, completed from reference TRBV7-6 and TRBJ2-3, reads GAGVSQSPRYKVTKRGQDVALRCDPISGHVSLYWYRQALGQGPEFLTYFNYEAQQDKSGLPNDRFSAERPEGSISTLTIQRTEQRDSAMYRCASSLRGDHPPYFGPGTRLTVL.

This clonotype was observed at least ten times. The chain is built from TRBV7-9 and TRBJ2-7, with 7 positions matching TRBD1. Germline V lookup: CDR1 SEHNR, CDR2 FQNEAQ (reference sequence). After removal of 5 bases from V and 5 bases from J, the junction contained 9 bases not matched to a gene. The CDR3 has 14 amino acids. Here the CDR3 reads CASSARTGADEQYF. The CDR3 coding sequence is TGTGCCAGCAGCGCCCGAACAGGGGCGGACGAGCAGTACTTC.

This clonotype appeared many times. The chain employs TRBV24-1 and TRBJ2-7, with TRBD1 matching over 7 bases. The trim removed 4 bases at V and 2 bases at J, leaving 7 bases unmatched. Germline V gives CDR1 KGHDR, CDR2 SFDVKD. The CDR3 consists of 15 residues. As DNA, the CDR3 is TGTGCCACCAGTGACCCCAAGACAGGGACCTACGAGCAGTACTTC. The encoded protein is CATSDPKTGTYEQYF.

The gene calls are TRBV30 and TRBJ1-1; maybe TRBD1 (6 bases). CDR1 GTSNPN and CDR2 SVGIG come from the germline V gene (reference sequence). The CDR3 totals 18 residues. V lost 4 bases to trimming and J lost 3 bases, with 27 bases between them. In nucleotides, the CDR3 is TGTGCCTGGACGTCGGGGGGCGCGGTACTATATAAGGACACTGAAGCTTTCTTT. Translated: CAWTSGGAVLYKDTEAFF.

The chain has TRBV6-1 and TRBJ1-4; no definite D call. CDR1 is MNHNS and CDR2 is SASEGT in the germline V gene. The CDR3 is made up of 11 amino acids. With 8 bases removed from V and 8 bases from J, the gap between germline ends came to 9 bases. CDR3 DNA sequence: TGTGCCAGCTTAAGCATCGAAAAACTGTTTTTT. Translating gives CASLSIEKLFF.

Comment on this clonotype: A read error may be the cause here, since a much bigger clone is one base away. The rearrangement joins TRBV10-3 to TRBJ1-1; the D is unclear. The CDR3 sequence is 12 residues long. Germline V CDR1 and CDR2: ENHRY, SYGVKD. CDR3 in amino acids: CAISEMNTEALF. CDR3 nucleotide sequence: TGTGCCATCAGTGAGATGAACACTGAAGCTCTCTTT.

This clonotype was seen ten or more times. CDR3 amino acids: CASSLQNWAGDDEQYF. As DNA, the CDR3 is TGTGCCAGCAGCTTACAAAACTGGGCAGGGGACGACGAGCAGTACTTC. The chain joins TRBV11-2 to TRBJ2-7; D perhaps matches TRBD1 (6 bases). The CDR3 totals 16 residues. Trimming left V 2 bases short and J 5 bases short, with 19 bases between. The V gene's germline CDR1 is SGHAT and CDR2 FQNNGV.

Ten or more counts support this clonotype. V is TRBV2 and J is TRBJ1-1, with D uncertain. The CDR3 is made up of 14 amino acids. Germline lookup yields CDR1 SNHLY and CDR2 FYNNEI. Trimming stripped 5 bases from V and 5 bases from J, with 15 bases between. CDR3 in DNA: TGTGCCAGCAGTCCGATAGGGCTAGGGACTGAAGCTTTCTTT. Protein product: CASSPIGLGTEAFF.

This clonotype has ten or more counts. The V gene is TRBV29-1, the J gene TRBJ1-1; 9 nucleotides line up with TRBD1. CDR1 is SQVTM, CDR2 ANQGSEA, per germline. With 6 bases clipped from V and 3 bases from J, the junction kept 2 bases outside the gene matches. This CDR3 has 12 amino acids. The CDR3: CSVGQGYTEAFF. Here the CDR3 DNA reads TGCAGCGTCGGACAGGGGTACACTGAAGCTTTCTTT.

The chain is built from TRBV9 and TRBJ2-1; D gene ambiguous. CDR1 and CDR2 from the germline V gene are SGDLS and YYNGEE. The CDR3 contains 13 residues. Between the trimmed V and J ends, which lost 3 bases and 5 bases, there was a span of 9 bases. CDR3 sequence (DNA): TGTGCCAGCAGCGCCCACTGGGACAATGAGCAGTTCTTC. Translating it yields CASSAHWDNEQFF.

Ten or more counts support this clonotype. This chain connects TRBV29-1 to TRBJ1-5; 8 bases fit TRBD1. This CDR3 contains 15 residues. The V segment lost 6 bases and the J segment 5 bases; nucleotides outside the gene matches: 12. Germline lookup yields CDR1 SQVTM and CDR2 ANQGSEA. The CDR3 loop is CSVSWGTGHYQPQHF. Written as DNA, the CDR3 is TGCAGCGTCTCCTGGGGGACAGGCCACTATCAGCCCCAGCATTTT. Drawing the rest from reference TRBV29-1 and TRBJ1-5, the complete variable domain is SAVISQKPSRDICQRGTSLTIQCQVDSQVTMMFWYRQQPGQSLTLIATANQGSEATYESGFVIDKFPISRPNLTFSTLTVSNMSPEDSSIYLCSVSWGTGHYQPQHFGDGTRLSIL.

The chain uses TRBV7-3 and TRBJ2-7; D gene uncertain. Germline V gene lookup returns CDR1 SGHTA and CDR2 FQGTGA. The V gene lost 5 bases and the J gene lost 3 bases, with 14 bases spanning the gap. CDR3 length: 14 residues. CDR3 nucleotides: TGTGCCAGCAGCCCCCAACGAGGCAGCTACGAGCAGTACTTC. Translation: CASSPQRGSYEQYF. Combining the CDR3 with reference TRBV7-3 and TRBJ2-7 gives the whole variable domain GAGVSQTPSNKVTEKGKYVELRCDPISGHTALYWYRQSLGQGPEFLIYFQGTGAADDSGLPNDRFFAVRPEGSVSTLKIQRTERGDSAVYLCASSPQRGSYEQYFGPGTRLTVT.

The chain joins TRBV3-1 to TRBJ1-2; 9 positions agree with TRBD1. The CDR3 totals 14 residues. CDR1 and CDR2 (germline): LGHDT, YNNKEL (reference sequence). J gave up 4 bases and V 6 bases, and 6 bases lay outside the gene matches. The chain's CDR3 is CASRPRQGVYGYTF. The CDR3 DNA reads TGTGCCAGCAGACCGAGACAGGGGGTCTATGGCTACACCTTC.

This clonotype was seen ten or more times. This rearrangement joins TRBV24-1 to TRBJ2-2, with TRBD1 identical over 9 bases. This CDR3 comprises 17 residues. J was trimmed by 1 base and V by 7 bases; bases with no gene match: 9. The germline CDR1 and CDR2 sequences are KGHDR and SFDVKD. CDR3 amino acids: CATSSPKGQGNTGELFF. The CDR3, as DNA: TGTGCCACCAGCTCACCGAAGGGACAGGGGAACACCGGGGAGCTGTTTTTT.

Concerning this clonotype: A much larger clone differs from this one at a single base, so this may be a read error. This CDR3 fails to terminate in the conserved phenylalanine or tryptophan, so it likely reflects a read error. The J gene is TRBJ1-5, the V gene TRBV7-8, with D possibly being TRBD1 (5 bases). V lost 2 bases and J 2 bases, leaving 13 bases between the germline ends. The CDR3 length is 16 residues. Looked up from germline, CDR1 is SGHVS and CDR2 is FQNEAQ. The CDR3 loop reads CASSLSRDSRNQPQHV. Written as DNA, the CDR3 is TGTGCCAGCAGCTTATCCAGGGATAGTCGCAATCAGCCCCAGCATGTT.